These T cell receptor beta chains were read from a single sample in a study of spatial heterogeneity in lung cancer. TCRdb passed the 5' RACE reads through MiXCR, listing each CDR3 protein once. Of under 150,000 distinct CDR3 sequences in the sample, approximately 11% are singletons; the top ten hold 20% to 25%. Sequences were derived from PBMCs, sampled at follow-up. The receptor set was obtained from a female donor with early-stage non-small cell lung cancer. Each CDR3 is given with its conserved first and last residue. A D gene is named only where the DNA matches it firmly. Size tells how often a clone was seen (once, few, many) or the class of an expanded clone, and some rows leave it out.

D gene | J gene | V gene | clone size | CDR3 protein | CDR3 DNA
- | TRBJ2-1 | TRBV12-3/TRBV12-4 | - | CASSFGSRGYNEQFF | TGTGCCAGCAGTTTCGGTAGTAGGGGCTACAATGAGCAGTTCTTC
TRBD1 | TRBJ1-1 | TRBV3-1 | - | CASSQRGQAEAFF | TGTGCCAGCAGCCAACGCGGACAGGCTGAAGCTTTCTTT
TRBD1 | TRBJ1-2 | TRBV7-2 | - | CASSLVLQGHGYTF | TGTGCCAGCAGCTTAGTCTTACAGGGGCATGGCTACACCTTC
TRBD1 | TRBJ2-3 | TRBV16 | - | CASMTTGATDTQYF | TGTGCCAGCATGACGACAGGGGCCACAGATACGCAGTATTTT
- | TRBJ2-2 | TRBV7-6 | many | CASSSTARNLGTGELFF | TGTGCCAGCAGCTCGACCGCTAGAAATTTGGGGACCGGGGAGCTGTTTTTT
- | TRBJ1-1 | TRBV29-1 | many | CSVDSAPENTEAFF | TGCAGCGTTGACTCGGCCCCGGAGAACACTGAAGCTTTCTTT
TRBD2 | TRBJ2-1 | TRBV29-1 | few | CSVVKASGSNEQFF | TGCAGCGTTGTCAAGGCTAGCGGGAGCAATGAGCAGTTCTTC
TRBD1 | TRBJ2-6 | TRBV29-1 | few | CSVPKTGTGDLTF | TGCAGCGTTCCGAAAACCGGGACAGGGGACCTGACTTTC
- | TRBJ2-5 | TRBV27 | - | CASSTPPIHIETQYF | TGTGCCAGCAGTACCCCCCCCATCCATATTGAGACCCAGTACTTC
- | TRBJ2-5 | TRBV7-2 | few | CASSLPLVLGETQYF | TGTGCCAGCAGCTTGCCCCTGGTTCTTGGGGAGACCCAGTACTTC
- | TRBJ2-1 | TRBV7-2 | - | CASSLGVGLATHNEQFF | TGTGCCAGCAGCTTGGGCGTCGGGCTAGCGACCCACAATGAGCAGTTCTTC
- | TRBJ2-2 | TRBV27 | - | CASGGHSANTGELFF | TGTGCCAGTGGGGGGCACTCCGCGAACACCGGGGAGCTGTTTTTT
- | TRBJ2-3 | TRBV7-3 | many | CASNEGVTDTQYF | TGTGCCAGCAACGAGGGAGTCACAGATACGCAGTATTTT
- | TRBJ2-3 | TRBV19 | many | CASAAGTSVNTQYF | TGTGCCAGTGCCGCCGGGACCTCTGTCAATACGCAGTATTTT
- | TRBJ2-1 | TRBV12-3/TRBV12-4 | few | CASSFRSQGYNEQFF | TGTGCCAGCAGTTTTAGGAGTCAGGGGTACAATGAGCAGTTCTTC
TRBD2 | TRBJ2-1 | TRBV27 | - | CASNRLAGGDEQFF | TGTGCCAGCAACCGTCTAGCGGGGGGCGATGAGCAGTTCTTC
TRBD1 | TRBJ1-1 | TRBV5-1 | many | CASSPRQGITEAFF | TGCGCCAGCAGCCCGAGACAGGGTATCACTGAAGCTTTCTTT
- | TRBJ1-4 | TRBV18 | - | CASSPPTRLGPEKLFF | TGTGCCAGCTCACCTCCAACCAGGCTAGGACCAGAAAAACTGTTTTTT
- | TRBJ1-2 | TRBV29-1 | few | CSVQKSLGGAGYTF | TGCAGCGTTCAGAAGTCATTGGGTGGGGCTGGCTACACCTTC
- | TRBJ2-1 | TRBV20-1 | - | CSAPEGSQAYNEQFF | TGCAGTGCCCCTGAAGGTAGCCAGGCCTACAATGAGCAGTTCTTC
- | TRBJ2-7 | TRBV10-3 | - | CAIRPPGDLAQYF | TGTGCCATCAGACCACCGGGGGACCTAGCCCAGTACTTC
- | TRBJ1-6 | TRBV20-1 | - | CSARDQGRRDSPLHF | TGCAGTGCTAGAGATCAAGGGAGAAGGGATTCACCCCTCCACTTT
- | TRBJ1-5 | TRBV19 | - | CASSPGVNQPQHF | TGTGCCAGTAGCCCAGGGGTAAATCAGCCCCAGCATTTT
- | TRBJ1-2 | TRBV10-3 | - | CAISDQGIANYGYTF | TGTGCCATCAGTGATCAGGGAATCGCGAACTATGGCTACACCTTC
- | TRBJ1-3 | TRBV12-3/TRBV12-4 | once | CASRPPSSGNTIYF | TGTGCCAGCAGGCCGCCAAGCTCTGGAAACACCATATATTTT
TRBD1 | TRBJ1-5 | TRBV6-5 | - | CASSFGTGGNQPQHF | TGTGCCAGCAGTTTTGGGACAGGGGGAAATCAGCCCCAACATTTT
TRBD1 | TRBJ2-4 | TRBV20-1 | - | CSASWTGALTDLAKNIQYF | TGCAGTGCTAGTTGGACAGGGGCCCTTACAGATCTAGCCAAAAACATTCAGTACTTC
- | TRBJ2-3 | TRBV28 | many | CATSSTWLTDTQYF | TGTGCCACCTCAAGCACCTGGCTCACAGATACGCAGTATTTT
TRBD1 | TRBJ1-2 | TRBV10-3 | many | CATLSGTGIYYGYTF | TGTGCCACTCTTTCCGGGACAGGGATTTACTATGGCTACACCTTC
TRBD2 | TRBJ2-4 | TRBV20-1 | - | CSASLGAGGLDIQYF | TGCAGTGCTAGTCTTGGTGCGGGAGGGCTTGACATTCAGTACTTC
- | TRBJ1-1 | TRBV7-9 | many | CASSPTGYRGNTEAFF | TGTGCCAGCAGCCCAACGGGCTATCGGGGGAACACTGAAGCTTTCTTT
- | TRBJ1-3 | TRBV20-1 | few | CSARRGGSGNTIYF | TGCAGTGCTAGAAGAGGGGGCTCTGGAAACACCATATATTTT
- | TRBJ2-3 | TRBV7-2 | - | CASSPQTRDTQYF | TGTGCCAGCAGCCCACAAACCAGAGATACGCAGTATTTT
- | TRBJ1-5 | TRBV5-6 | - | CASSLEHNHSNQPQHF | TGTGCCAGCAGCCTAGAACATAATCATAGCAATCAGCCCCAGCATTTT
- | TRBJ1-1 | TRBV7-9 | - | CASSLRSRGTEAFF | TGTGCCAGCAGCTTACGTTCTCGGGGGACTGAAGCTTTCTTT
- | TRBJ1-1 | TRBV6-2/TRBV6-3 | many | CATLNLAVNTEAFF | TGTGCCACCCTCAACCTTGCCGTGAACACTGAAGCTTTCTTT
TRBD1 | TRBJ2-3 | TRBV27 | - | CASRAGTGSVTDTQYF | TGTGCCAGCAGGGCCGGGACAGGGAGTGTAACAGATACGCAGTATTTT
TRBD1 | TRBJ2-1 | TRBV5-5 | many | CASSLQRGLNNEQFF | TGTGCCAGCAGCCTTCAGAGGGGGCTAAACAATGAGCAGTTCTTC
TRBD1 | TRBJ1-1 | TRBV6-6 | - | CASSYGTGRTEAFF | TGTGCCAGCAGTTACGGGACAGGGCGGACTGAAGCTTTCTTT
TRBD1 | TRBJ2-4 | TRBV7-2 | few | CASSSGQPKNIQYF | TGTGCCAGCAGCTCGGGACAGCCCAAAAACATTCAGTACTTC
TRBD1 | TRBJ1-1 | TRBV29-1 | few | CSVVSRGFTEAFF | TGCAGCGTTGTCTCCAGGGGGTTCACTGAAGCTTTCTTT
- | TRBJ1-1 | TRBV2 | few | CASSGRTPMNTEAFF | TGTGCCAGCAGTGGGAGGACACCTATGAACACTGAAGCTTTCTTT